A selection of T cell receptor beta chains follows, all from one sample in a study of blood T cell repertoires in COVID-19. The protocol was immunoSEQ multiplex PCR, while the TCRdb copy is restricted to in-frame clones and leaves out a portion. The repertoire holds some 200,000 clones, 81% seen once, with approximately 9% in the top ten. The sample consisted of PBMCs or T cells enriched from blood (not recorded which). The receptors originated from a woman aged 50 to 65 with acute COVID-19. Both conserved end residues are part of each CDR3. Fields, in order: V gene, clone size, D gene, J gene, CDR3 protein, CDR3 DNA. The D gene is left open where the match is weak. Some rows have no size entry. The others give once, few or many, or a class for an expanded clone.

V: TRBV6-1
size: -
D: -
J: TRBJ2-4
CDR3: CASSEASVNIQYF
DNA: TGTGCCAGCAGTGAAGCGAGCGTAAACATTCAGTACTTC

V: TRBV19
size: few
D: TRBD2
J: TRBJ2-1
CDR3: CASSKTLAGGGRNEQFF
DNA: TGTGCCAGTAGTAAGACGCTAGCGGGGGGGGGCCGCAATGAGCAGTTCTTC

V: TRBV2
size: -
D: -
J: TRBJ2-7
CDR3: CASSPGGLSYEQYF
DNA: TGTGCCAGCTCTCCCGGGGGACTCTCCTACGAGCAGTACTTC

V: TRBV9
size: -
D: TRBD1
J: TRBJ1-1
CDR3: CASSPGQPLGTEAFF
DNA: TGTGCCAGCAGCCCGGGACAGCCCCTGGGCACTGAAGCTTTCTTT

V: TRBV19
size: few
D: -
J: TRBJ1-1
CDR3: CASSITGPNTEAFF
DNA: TGTGCCAGTAGTATTACAGGGCCGAACACTGAAGCTTTCTTT

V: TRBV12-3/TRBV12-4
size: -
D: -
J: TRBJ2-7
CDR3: CASSLVNYEQYF
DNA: TGTGCCAGCAGTTTAGTTAACTACGAGCAGTACTTC

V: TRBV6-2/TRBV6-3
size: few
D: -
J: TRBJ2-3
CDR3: CASSYREDTQYF
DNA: TGTGCCAGCAGTTATCGGGAAGATACGCAGTATTTT

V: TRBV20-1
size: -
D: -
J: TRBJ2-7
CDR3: CSASEGGAYEQYF
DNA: TGCAGTGCTAGTGAGGGGGGGGCATACGAGCAGTACTTC

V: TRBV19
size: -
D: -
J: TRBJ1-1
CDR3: CASSGALEAFF
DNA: TGTGCCTCTTCAGGGGCCCTTGAAGCTTTCTTT

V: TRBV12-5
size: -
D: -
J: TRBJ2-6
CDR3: CASGLLGQSNVLTF
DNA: TGTGCTAGTGGCCTCCTAGGTCAATCCAACGTCCTGACTTTC

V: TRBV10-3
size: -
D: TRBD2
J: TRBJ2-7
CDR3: CAISEQVPRPGGSYEQYF
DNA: TGTGCCATCAGTGAGCAGGTACCACGACCGGGGGGGTCCTACGAGCAGTACTTC

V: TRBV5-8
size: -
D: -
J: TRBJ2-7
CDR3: CASSLGAPRNEQYF
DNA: TGTGCCAGCAGCTTGGGGGCTCCCCGAAACGAGCAGTACTTC

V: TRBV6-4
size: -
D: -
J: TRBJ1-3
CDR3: CASSDEQGWDTIYF
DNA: TGTGCCAGCAGTGACGAGCAGGGATGGGACACCATATATTTT

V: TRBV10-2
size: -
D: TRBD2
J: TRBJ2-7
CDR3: CATQLAGRYEQYF
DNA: TGCGCCACCCAACTAGCGGGGCGCTACGAGCAGTACTTC

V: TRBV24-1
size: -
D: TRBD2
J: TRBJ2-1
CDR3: CATSAASGSYNEQFF
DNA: TGTGCCACCAGTGCGGCTAGCGGTTCCTACAATGAGCAGTTCTTC

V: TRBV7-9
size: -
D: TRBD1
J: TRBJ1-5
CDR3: CASGKEGAQSNQPQHF
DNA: TGTGCCAGCGGGAAAGAGGGGGCCCAAAGCAATCAGCCCCAGCATTTT

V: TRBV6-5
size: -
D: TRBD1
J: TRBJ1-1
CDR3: CASNSGTGGTEAFF
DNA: TGTGCCAGCAATAGCGGGACAGGGGGGACTGAAGCTTTCTTT

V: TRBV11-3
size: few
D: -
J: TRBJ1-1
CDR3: CASSLEGQLRDTEAFF
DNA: TGTGCCAGCAGCTTAGAAGGACAGCTGAGGGACACTGAAGCTTTCTTT

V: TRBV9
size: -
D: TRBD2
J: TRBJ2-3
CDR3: CASNLAGGAPDTQYF
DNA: TGTGCCAGCAACCTAGCGGGGGGGGCCCCAGATACGCAGTATTTT

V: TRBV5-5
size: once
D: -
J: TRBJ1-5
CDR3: CASSFDLGSNQPQHF
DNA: TGTGCCAGCAGCTTCGATCTCGGGAGCAATCAGCCCCAGCATTTT

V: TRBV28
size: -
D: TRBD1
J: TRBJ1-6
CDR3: CASSRIRTGDSPLHF
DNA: TGTGCCAGCAGCCGAATCCGGACAGGGGATTCACCCCTCCACTTT

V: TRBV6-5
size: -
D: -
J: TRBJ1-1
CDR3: CASSPGLGRAEAFF
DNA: TGTGCCAGCAGCCCAGGGCTGGGTAGGGCTGAAGCTTTCTTT

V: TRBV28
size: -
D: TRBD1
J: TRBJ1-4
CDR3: CASSLRGQGKTNEKLFF
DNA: TGTGCCAGCAGTTTAAGGGGACAGGGGAAAACTAATGAAAAACTGTTTTTT

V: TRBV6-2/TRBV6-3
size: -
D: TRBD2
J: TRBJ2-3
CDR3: CASSGYSAGDTDTQYF
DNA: TGTGCCAGCAGTGGCTACTCAGCGGGAGATACAGATACGCAGTATTTT

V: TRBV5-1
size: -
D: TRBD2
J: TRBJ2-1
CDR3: CASSSIGPSGSSYNEQFF
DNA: TGCGCCAGCAGCTCGATTGGACCAAGCGGGAGCTCCTACAATGAGCAGTTCTTC

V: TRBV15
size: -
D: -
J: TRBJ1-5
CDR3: CATSRDVTGNQPQHF
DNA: TGTGCCACCAGCAGAGATGTGACGGGGAATCAGCCCCAGCATTTT

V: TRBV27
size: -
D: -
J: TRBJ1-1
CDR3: CASSSGFTEAFF
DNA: TGTGCCAGCAGTTCGGGGTTCACTGAAGCTTTCTTT

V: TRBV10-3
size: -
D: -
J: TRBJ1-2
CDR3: CAISESGAGKGYTF
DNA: TGTGCCATCAGTGAGTCAGGGGCAGGGAAGGGCTACACCTTC

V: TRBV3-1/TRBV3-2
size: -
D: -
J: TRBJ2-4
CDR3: CASSLTGRALKNIQYF
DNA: TGTGCCAGCAGCCTGACAGGTCGGGCGCTAAAAAACATTCAGTACTTC

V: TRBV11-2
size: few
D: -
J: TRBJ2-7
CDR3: CASSRGHIDEQYF
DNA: TGTGCCAGCAGCCGGGGACATATCGACGAGCAGTACTTC

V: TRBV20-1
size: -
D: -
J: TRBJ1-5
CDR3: CSASQGPGGGQPQHF
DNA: TGCAGTGCTAGTCAGGGTCCGGGCGGCGGTCAGCCCCAGCATTTT

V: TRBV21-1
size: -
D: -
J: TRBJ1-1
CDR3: CASNPEREMNTEAFF
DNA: TGTGCCAGCAACCCCGAAAGGGAGATGAACACTGAAGCTTTCTTT

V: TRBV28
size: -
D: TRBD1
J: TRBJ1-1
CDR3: CASSLSSGGVPDTEAFF
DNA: TGTGCCAGCAGTTTATCTTCAGGGGGCGTCCCCGACACTGAAGCTTTCTTT

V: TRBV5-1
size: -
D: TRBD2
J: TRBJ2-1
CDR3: CASSLVPSGSSGDYNEQFF
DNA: TGCGCCAGCAGCTTGGTTCCTAGCGGGAGTTCGGGTGACTACAATGAGCAGTTCTTC

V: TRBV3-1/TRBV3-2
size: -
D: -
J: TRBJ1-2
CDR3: CASSHGTNLNYGYTF
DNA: TGTGCCAGCAGCCACGGGACAAACCTAAACTATGGCTACACCTTC

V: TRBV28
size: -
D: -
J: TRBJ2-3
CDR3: CASRWGTSTDTQYF
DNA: TGTGCCAGCAGGTGGGGGACTAGCACAGATACGCAGTATTTT

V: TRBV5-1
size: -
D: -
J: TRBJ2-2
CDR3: CASSSTAGSTGELFF
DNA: TGCGCCAGCAGCTCAACCGCAGGATCCACCGGGGAGCTGTTTTTT

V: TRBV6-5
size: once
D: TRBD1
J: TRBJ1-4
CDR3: CASTGQGYEKLFF
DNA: TGTGCCAGCACGGGACAGGGCTATGAAAAACTGTTTTTT

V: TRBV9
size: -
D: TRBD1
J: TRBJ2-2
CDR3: CASSVGQGTVTGELFF
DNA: TGTGCCAGCAGCGTAGGACAGGGGACGGTGACCGGGGAGCTGTTTTTT

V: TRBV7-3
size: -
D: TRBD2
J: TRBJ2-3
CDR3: CASSPRGGGRDTQYF
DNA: TGTGCCAGCAGCCCCCGGGGTGGCGGGAGGGATACGCAGTATTTT

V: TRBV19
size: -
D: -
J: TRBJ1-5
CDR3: CASSILSQPQHF
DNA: TGTGCCAGTAGTATTCTTTCCCAGCCCCAGCATTTT

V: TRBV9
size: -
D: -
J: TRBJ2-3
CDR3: CASSARSLNSGGGNTDTQYF
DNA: TGTGCCAGCAGCGCGAGGTCCCTCAATAGCGGCGGGGGCAACACAGATACGCAGTATTTT

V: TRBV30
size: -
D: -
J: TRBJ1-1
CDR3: CAWSVSGGARVNTEAFF
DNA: TGTGCCTGGAGTGTATCGGGGGGCGCAAGGGTGAACACTGAAGCTTTCTTT

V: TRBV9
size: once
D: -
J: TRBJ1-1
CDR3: CASSVGPGNTEAFF
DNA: TGTGCCAGCAGCGTAGGCCCAGGGAACACTGAAGCTTTCTTT

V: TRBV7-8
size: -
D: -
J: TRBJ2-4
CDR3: CASSPVSGFQYF
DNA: TGTGCCAGCAGCCCCGTTTCGGGGTTTCAGTACTTC

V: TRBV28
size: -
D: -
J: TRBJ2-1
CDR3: CASSLGQKWQFF
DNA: TGTGCCAGCAGTTTAGGTCAGAAATGGCAGTTCTTC

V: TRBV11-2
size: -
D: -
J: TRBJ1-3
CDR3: CASSKSSVSSGNTIYF
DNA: TGTGCCAGCAGCAAAAGCAGCGTGAGCTCTGGAAACACCATATATTTT

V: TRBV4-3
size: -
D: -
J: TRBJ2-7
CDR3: CASSRVLNYEQYF
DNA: TGCGCCAGCAGCCGCGTTTTGAACTACGAGCAGTACTTC

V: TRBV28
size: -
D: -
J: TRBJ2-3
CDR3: CASSPRGGGTDTQYF
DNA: TGTGCCAGCAGTCCTAGGGGGGGCGGCACAGATACGCAGTATTTT

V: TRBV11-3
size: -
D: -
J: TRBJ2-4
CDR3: CASSLLQGKNIQYF
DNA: TGTGCCAGCAGCCTATTACAGGGAAAAAACATTCAGTACTTC

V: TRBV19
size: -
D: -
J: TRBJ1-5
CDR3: CASSRTRSNQPQHF
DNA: TGTGCCAGTAGCCGAACACGTAGCAATCAGCCCCAGCATTTT

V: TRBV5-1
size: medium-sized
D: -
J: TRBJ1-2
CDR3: CASSLDGGGSYTF
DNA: TGCGCCAGCAGCTTGGATGGGGGCGGAAGCTACACCTTC